A selection of T cell receptor beta chains follows, all from one sample in a study of T cell clones after liver transplantation. TCRdb's copy holds only in-frame clones and misses some; the assay was immunoSEQ multiplex PCR. This table has tens of thousands of clones, around 70% appearing once. The sequences come from CD4+ T cells from blood, collected at the 22-month timepoint. These receptors came from a human patient who received a liver transplant. These T cells may partly come from the graft donor. The CDR3 runs from the conserved cysteine through the conserved F or W. A D gene is named only where the DNA matches it firmly. Not all rows give a size; the values are once, few, many and, for expanded clones, a class.

D gene,V gene,J gene,clone size,CDR3 DNA,CDR3 protein
-,TRBV2,TRBJ1-1,-,TGTGCCAGCAGCGACGGTAAGACAGGAGTCGTTGAAGCTTTCTTT,CASSDGKTGVVEAFF
-,TRBV27,TRBJ1-5,-,TGTGCCAGCAGTTTACACAGGGAGGGCCAGCCCCAGCATTTT,CASSLHREGQPQHF
-,TRBV30,TRBJ2-7,-,TGTGCCTGGAGTATAGCGGTCTACGAGCAGTACTTC,CAWSIAVYEQYF
-,TRBV30,TRBJ2-2,-,TGTGCCTCCCTAGACTCCGTGGGCACCGGGGAGCTGTTTTTT,CASLDSVGTGELFF
-,TRBV6-5,TRBJ1-2,-,TGTGCCAGCAGCCCTGAAGGGGGGGCCTATGGCTACACCTTC,CASSPEGGAYGYTF
-,TRBV28,TRBJ2-3,-,TGTGCCAGCAGTTTAGGGTGGGGGAGGCTCAGCACAGATACGCAGTATTTT,CASSLGWGRLSTDTQYF
-,TRBV5-5,TRBJ2-3,-,TGTGCCAGCCGAAGGCCGCCGGGAGATACGCAGTATTTT,CASRRPPGDTQYF
TRBD2,TRBV9,TRBJ2-7,-,TGTGCCAGCAGCGTAGCGGGAGGGTACTCCTACGAGCAGTACTTC,CASSVAGGYSYEQYF
-,TRBV5-4,TRBJ2-7,-,TGTGCCAGCAGCCCTGGGGGGGGCCGGTCCTACGAGCAGTACTTC,CASSPGGGRSYEQYF
-,TRBV27,TRBJ1-5,-,TGTGCCAGCAGCTCAGGGCCTTATAGCAATCAGCCCCAGCATTTT,CASSSGPYSNQPQHF
-,TRBV6-5,TRBJ1-5,few,TGTGCCAGCAGCTTAGACGGATATAGCAATCAGCCCCAGCATTTT,CASSLDGYSNQPQHF
TRBD1,TRBV11-2,TRBJ2-7,-,TGTGCCAGCAGCTCTTACCGGGACAGGGGTCCCTACGAGCAGTACTTC,CASSSYRDRGPYEQYF
TRBD1,TRBV7-9,TRBJ2-7,-,TGTGCCAGCAGCTCAACCGGGACAGGGGTTAGCGAGCAGTACTTC,CASSSTGTGVSEQYF
TRBD2,TRBV28,TRBJ2-2,-,TGTGCCAGCAGTTTAGGGGGGGTCTCGAACACCGGGGAGCTGTTTTTT,CASSLGGVSNTGELFF
-,TRBV5-4,TRBJ2-1,-,TGTGCCAGCAGCTTGCGGGAAAATGAGCAGTTCTTC,CASSLRENEQFF
-,TRBV27,TRBJ1-5,-,TGTGCCAGCAGTTTAGAGGGTCCGTATCAGCCCCAGCATTTT,CASSLEGPYQPQHF
TRBD1,TRBV7-9,TRBJ2-5,-,TGTGCCAGCAGGGGACAGGCTCCGGAGACCCAGTACTTC,CASRGQAPETQYF
-,TRBV6-5,TRBJ2-2,few,TGTGCCAGCAATCGAGGGGGAAACACCGGGGAGCTGTTTTTT,CASNRGGNTGELFF
-,TRBV28,TRBJ1-5,-,TGTGCCAGCAGGGGGGGTTCGGAGGGCAATCAGCCCCAGCATTTT,CASRGGSEGNQPQHF
TRBD1,TRBV5-6,TRBJ2-3,once,TGTGCCAGCAGCAGCTCCGGGACAGGACTGACAGATACGCAGTATTTT,CASSSSGTGLTDTQYF
-,TRBV5-1,TRBJ1-5,medium-sized,TGCGCCAGCAGCTTGGATAACAGGGATAATCAGCCCCAGCATTTT,CASSLDNRDNQPQHF
TRBD1,TRBV10-3,TRBJ1-3,-,TGTGCCATCAGGACCGGACAGGGGGCGGGAGGAAACACCATATATTTT,CAIRTGQGAGGNTIYF
-,TRBV19,TRBJ1-4,-,TGTGCCTCAAGGGGGAAGGGAAATGAAAAACTGTTTTTT,CASRGKGNEKLFF
-,TRBV9,TRBJ1-2,-,TGTGCCAGCAGCGTAGGGTCGACAGATAACTATGGCTACACCTTC,CASSVGSTDNYGYTF
-,TRBV10-1,TRBJ2-4,few,TGCGCCAGCAGTAGCGGGTTAGCCAAAAACATTCAGTACTTC,CASSSGLAKNIQYF
-,TRBV7-9,TRBJ2-7,few,TGTGCCAGCAGCTTTCAAGTGGACTCCTACGAGCAGTACTTC,CASSFQVDSYEQYF
TRBD1,TRBV5-1,TRBJ2-7,few,TGCGCCAGCAGGCAGACAGGGTCCGACGAGCAGTACTTC,CASRQTGSDEQYF
TRBD1,TRBV18,TRBJ1-5,-,TGTGCCAGCTCATCTGGGACAGATCTTAATCAGCCCCAGCATTTT,CASSSGTDLNQPQHF
-,TRBV21-1,TRBJ1-1,-,TGTGCCAGCAGCCATCAGAGGGGCTCTGAAGCTTTCTTT,CASSHQRGSEAFF
TRBD1,TRBV6-6,TRBJ1-6,once,TGTGCCAGCAGTCGCAAAGGGGACAGGGGCTCACCCCTCCACTTT,CASSRKGDRGSPLHF
-,TRBV7-5,TRBJ1-1,-,TGTGCCAGAAGCCGGGGGTTGAGTCTCAACACTGAAGCTTTCTTT,CARSRGLSLNTEAFF
TRBD1,TRBV9,TRBJ1-6,-,TGTGCCAGCAGCGCCACAGGGGCCTATAATTCACCCCTCCACTTT,CASSATGAYNSPLHF
-,TRBV29-1,TRBJ2-2,once,TGCAGCGTTGCGGAGGGCTTGAACACCGGGGAGCTGTTTTTT,CSVAEGLNTGELFF
TRBD1,TRBV5-4,TRBJ1-2,many,TGTGCCAGCAGCGAAGGGGGCCCAGCCTATGGCTACACCTTC,CASSEGGPAYGYTF
-,TRBV29-1,TRBJ1-2,-,TGCAGCGTTGAAGAGGGGGGGAGGGTTTATGGCTACACCTTC,CSVEEGGRVYGYTF
TRBD1,TRBV7-2,TRBJ2-6,few,TGTGCCAGCAGCCCGGGGACAGGGGCTGGGGCCAACGTCCTGACTTTC,CASSPGTGAGANVLTF
TRBD1,TRBV6-4,TRBJ2-3,-,TGTGCCAGCAGTGAAGCGGGACAGGGTGGAGATACGCAGTATTTT,CASSEAGQGGDTQYF
-,TRBV14,TRBJ1-6,-,TGTGCCAGCAGCCAAGGATCAGGGCAGGGATATTCACCCCTCCACTTT,CASSQGSGQGYSPLHF
TRBD2,TRBV6-5,TRBJ2-3,-,TGTGCCAGCAGTTACTCTGGGACTAGCGGGATTGATACGCAGTATTTT,CASSYSGTSGIDTQYF
TRBD1,TRBV19,TRBJ2-7,-,TGTGCCAGCCAGGGGGTAGGTACTGATCCCTACGAGCAGTACTTC,CASQGVGTDPYEQYF
TRBD1,TRBV5-1,TRBJ1-4,-,TGCGCCAGCAGCTTGGAGGGACAGGGGCACGAAAAACTGTTTTTT,CASSLEGQGHEKLFF
-,TRBV18,TRBJ1-2,few,TGTGCCAGCTCACCACGGTCAGACAGCAGGCAGGGCTACACCTTC,CASSPRSDSRQGYTF
TRBD2,TRBV7-2,TRBJ2-1,-,TGTGCCAGCAGCGTTAGCGGGGGGGCCGGCTACAATGAGCAGTTCTTC,CASSVSGGAGYNEQFF
-,TRBV28,TRBJ1-3,few,TGTGCCAGCAGTTTTTATGGCCAGGGGCTGTATTTT,CASSFYGQGLYF
-,TRBV5-1,TRBJ2-7,-,TGCGCCAGCAGCTTGGAAGGGAGGAGAAACGAGCAGTACTTC,CASSLEGRRNEQYF
TRBD2,TRBV28,TRBJ2-1,-,TGTGCCAGCAGTTCTCCTAGCGGGGGGGCCTCCTACAATGAGCAGTTCTTC,CASSSPSGGASYNEQFF
-,TRBV19,TRBJ1-5,few,TGTGCCAGTAGTATGGGCAGGGGCAATCAGCCCCAGCATTTT,CASSMGRGNQPQHF
-,TRBV29-1,TRBJ2-3,-,TGCAGCGTTGGGCAAGGGGACATCACAGATACGCAGTATTTT,CSVGQGDITDTQYF
TRBD1,TRBV7-9,TRBJ1-1,-,TGTGCCAGCAGTTTAGGGACAGCGAACACTGAAGCTTTCTTT,CASSLGTANTEAFF
TRBD1,TRBV29-1,TRBJ1-1,-,TGCAGCGTCGGGCTTGACAGGGGGACTGAAGCTTTCTTT,CSVGLDRGTEAFF
-,TRBV19,TRBJ1-5,medium-sized,TGTGCCAGTAGTGGGGACGTAGACCAGCCCCAGCATTTT,CASSGDVDQPQHF
TRBD1,TRBV6-5,TRBJ2-7,-,TGTGCCAGCAGTTACGCCGGGACAGGTAAATTCTACGAGCAGTACTTC,CASSYAGTGKFYEQYF
-,TRBV6-6,TRBJ2-3,-,TGTGCCAGCAAATCTGGATCTAGCACAGATACGCAGTATTTT,CASKSGSSTDTQYF
-,TRBV2,TRBJ1-2,-,TGTGCCAGCAGAAAGGACAGCACTAACTATGGCTACACCTTC,CASRKDSTNYGYTF
-,TRBV9,TRBJ2-1,-,TGTGCCAGCAGCCCCCGACAGTACTCCTACAATGAGCAGTTCTTC,CASSPRQYSYNEQFF
-,TRBV30,TRBJ1-5,medium-sized,TGTGCCTGGGGAAGCGGGTATAGCAATCAGCCCCAGCATTTT,CAWGSGYSNQPQHF
-,TRBV6-6,TRBJ2-5,few,TGTGCCAGCAGTTACTCTCTAGGTTCCCAGTACTTC,CASSYSLGSQYF